Below are 5 T cell receptor beta chains sequenced from a single sample in a study of shared clonotypes between healthy human individuals. Libraries were prepared by immunoSEQ multiplex PCR; TCRdb keeps only in-frame clonotypes and omits some of them. Of some 2 million clones listed, approximately 94% were seen once; the top ten hold 0.9% to 1.3%. CD45RO-negative cells were positively selected for CCR7, leaving out terminally differentiated effector memory CD45RA+ cells. Sequenced: naive CD8+ T cells sorted from blood. The receptors originated from a man aged 18 to 30 in good health.

The CDR3 region is CASSVDNSLSPLHF. For the CDR3, the DNA is TGTGCCAGCAGCGTAGACAATTCCCTTTCACCCCTCCACTTT. The chain uses TRBV9 and TRBJ1-6; D unresolved. The CDR3 extends over 14 amino acids. CDR1 and CDR2 from the germline V gene are SGDLS and YYNGEE. V was pared by 0 bases and J by 9 bases, with 10 bases between.

J is TRBJ1-2 and V is TRBV7-9; D is uncertain. Deletions cut 5 bases from V and 1 base from J, with 11 bases between. This CDR3 contains 14 residues. Germline CDR1 and CDR2: SEHNR and FQNEAQ (reference sequence). CDR3 amino acids: CASSLSSNNYGYTF. CDR3 DNA: TGTGCCAGCAGCCTTAGTAGTAATAACTATGGCTACACCTTC. Using reference TRBV7-9 and TRBJ1-2 for the parts outside the CDR3, the full variable domain is DTGVSQNPRHKITKRGQNVTFRCDPISEHNRLYWYRQTLGQGPEFLTYFQNEAQLEKSRLLSDRFSAERPKGSFSTLEIQRTEQGDSAMYLCASSLSSNNYGYTFGSGTRLTVV.

The V and J genes are TRBV28 and TRBJ2-7; D may be TRBD2 (6 bases). The V gene lost 8 bases and the J gene lost 5 bases, with 28 bases spanning the gap. Germline V CDR1 and CDR2: MDHEN, SYDVKM. The CDR3 runs 17 residues. CDR3: CASQYSRQTGVGHEQYF. The CDR3 DNA reads TGTGCCAGCCAATATTCTCGTCAGACGGGAGTAGGACACGAGCAGTACTTC.

In this sample, this clone turned up once. The chain links TRBV20-1 to TRBJ2-7; no clear D. The ends were cut back, 0 bases at V and 7 bases at J, with 7 bases in the middle. Germline lookup yields CDR1 DFQATT and CDR2 SNEGSKA (reference sequence). The CDR3 runs to 11 residues. Here the CDR3 DNA reads TGCAGTGCTAGAGATCCGTCTGAGCAGTACTTC. Its protein product is CSARDPSEQYF.

J is TRBJ2-3 and V is TRBV6-6; D not certain. Germline lookup yields CDR1 MNHNY and CDR2 SVGAGI (reference sequence). The CDR3 sequence is 14 residues long. Trimming removed 6 bases from V and 0 bases from J, with 10 bases in between. CDR3 DNA: TGTGCCAGCAGAGACACTTCTAGCACAGATACGCAGTATTTT. It specifies CASRDTSSTDTQYF.